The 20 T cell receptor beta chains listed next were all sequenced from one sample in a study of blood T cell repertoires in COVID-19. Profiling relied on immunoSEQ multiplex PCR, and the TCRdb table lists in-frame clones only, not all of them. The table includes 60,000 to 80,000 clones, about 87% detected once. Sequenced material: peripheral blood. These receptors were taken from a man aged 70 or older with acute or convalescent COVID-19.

CDR3 sequence: CASSLLGGGNEKLFF. The CDR3 region has the DNA TGTGCCAGCAGTTTATTGGGGGGAGGTAATGAAAAACTGTTTTTT. This chain links TRBV27 with TRBJ1-4; weak D call: TRBD1 (5 bases). Trimming cost V 1 base and J 4 bases, with 10 bases left between them. Germline CDR1 is MNHEY and CDR2 is SMNVEV (reference sequence). The length of the CDR3 is 15 residues.

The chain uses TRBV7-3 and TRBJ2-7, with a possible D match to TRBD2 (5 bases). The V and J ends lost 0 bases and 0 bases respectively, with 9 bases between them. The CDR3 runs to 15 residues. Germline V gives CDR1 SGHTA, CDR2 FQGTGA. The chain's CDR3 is CASSLTIGSSYEQYF. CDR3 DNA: TGTGCCAGCAGCTTAACTATTGGGAGCTCCTACGAGCAGTACTTC.

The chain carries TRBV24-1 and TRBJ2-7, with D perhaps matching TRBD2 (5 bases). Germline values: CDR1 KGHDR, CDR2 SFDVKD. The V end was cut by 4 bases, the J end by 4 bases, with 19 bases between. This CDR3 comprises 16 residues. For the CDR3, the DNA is TGTGCCACCAGTGACCCAAAGCGGAGTCTTAGTTACGAGCAGTACTTC. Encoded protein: CATSDPKRSLSYEQYF.

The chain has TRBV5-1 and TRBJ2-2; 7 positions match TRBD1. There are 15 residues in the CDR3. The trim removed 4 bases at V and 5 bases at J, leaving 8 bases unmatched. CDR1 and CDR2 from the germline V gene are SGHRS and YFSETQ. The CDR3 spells CASSPGSGGTGELFF. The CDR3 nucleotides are TGCGCCAGCAGCCCTGGTTCAGGGGGTACCGGGGAGCTGTTTTTT. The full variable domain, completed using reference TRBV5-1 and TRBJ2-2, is KAGVTQTPRYLIKTRGQQVTLSCSPISGHRSVSWYQQTPGQGLQFLFEYFSETQRNKGNFPGRFSGRQFSNSRSEMNVSTLELGDSALYLCASSPGSGGTGELFFGEGSRLTVL.

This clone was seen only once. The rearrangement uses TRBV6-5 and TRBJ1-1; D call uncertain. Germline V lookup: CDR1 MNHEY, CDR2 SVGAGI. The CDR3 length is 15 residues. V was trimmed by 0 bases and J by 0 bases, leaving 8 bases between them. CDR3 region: CASSYSPRMNTEAFF. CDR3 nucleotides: TGTGCCAGCAGTTACTCGCCCAGAATGAACACTGAAGCTTTCTTT.

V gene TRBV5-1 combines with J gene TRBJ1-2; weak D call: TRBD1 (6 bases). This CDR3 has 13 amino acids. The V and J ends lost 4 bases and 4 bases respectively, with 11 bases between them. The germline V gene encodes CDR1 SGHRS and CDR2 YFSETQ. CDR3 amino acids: CASSRDNLYGYTF. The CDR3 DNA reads TGCGCCAGCAGCAGGGACAATCTCTATGGCTACACCTTC. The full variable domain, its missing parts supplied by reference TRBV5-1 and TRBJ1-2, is KAGVTQTPRYLIKTRGQQVTLSCSPISGHRSVSWYQQTPGQGLQFLFEYFSETQRNKGNFPGRFSGRQFSNSRSEMNVSTLELGDSALYLCASSRDNLYGYTFGSGTRLTVV.

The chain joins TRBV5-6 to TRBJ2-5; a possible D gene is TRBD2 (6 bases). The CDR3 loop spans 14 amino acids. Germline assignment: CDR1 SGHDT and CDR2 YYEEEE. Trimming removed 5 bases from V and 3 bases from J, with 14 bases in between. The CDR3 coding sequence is TGTGCCAGCAGACGGGGCCGGGAGAAAGAGACCCAGTACTTC. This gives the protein CASRRGREKETQYF.

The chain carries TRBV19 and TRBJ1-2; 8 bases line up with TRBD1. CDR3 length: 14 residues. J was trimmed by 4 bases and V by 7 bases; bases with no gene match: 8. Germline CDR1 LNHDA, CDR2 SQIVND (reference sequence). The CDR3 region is CASKGTGTGYGYTF. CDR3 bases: TGTGCCAGTAAAGGGACAGGAACGGGCTATGGCTACACCTTC.

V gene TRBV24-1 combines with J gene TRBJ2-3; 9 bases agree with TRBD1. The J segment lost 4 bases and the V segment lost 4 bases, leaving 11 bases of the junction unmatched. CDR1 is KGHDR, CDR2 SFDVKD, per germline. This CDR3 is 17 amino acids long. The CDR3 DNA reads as TGTGCCACCAGTGAGACAACCGGGACAGGGTCGGCAGATACGCAGTATTTT. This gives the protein CATSETTGTGSADTQYF.

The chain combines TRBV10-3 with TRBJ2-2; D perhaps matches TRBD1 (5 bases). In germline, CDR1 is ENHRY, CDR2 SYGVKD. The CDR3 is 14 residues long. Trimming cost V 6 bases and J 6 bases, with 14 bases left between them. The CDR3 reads CAISPDRSPGELFF. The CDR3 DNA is TGTGCCATCAGCCCAGACAGAAGCCCCGGGGAGCTGTTTTTT.

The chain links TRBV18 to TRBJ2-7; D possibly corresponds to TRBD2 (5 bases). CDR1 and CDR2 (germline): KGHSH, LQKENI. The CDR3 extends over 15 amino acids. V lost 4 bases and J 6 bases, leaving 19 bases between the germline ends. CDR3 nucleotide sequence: TGTGCCAGCTCACGCACCACTAGTGAGTCGGGCGAGCAGTACTTC. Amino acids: CASSRTTSESGEQYF.

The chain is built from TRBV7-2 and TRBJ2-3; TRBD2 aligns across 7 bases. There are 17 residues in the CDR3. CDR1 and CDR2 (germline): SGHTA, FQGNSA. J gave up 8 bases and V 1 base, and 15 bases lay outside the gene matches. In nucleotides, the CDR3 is TGTGCCAGCAGCTTAGGTCGAGCGGGGTTGTTATTTGGTACGCAGTATTTT. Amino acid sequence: CASSLGRAGLLFGTQYF.

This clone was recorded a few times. In DNA, the CDR3 is TGTGCCAGCGGGGGACAGGGATCCTACGAGCAGTACTTC. Its translation is CASGGQGSYEQYF. The chain joins TRBV2 to TRBJ2-7, with 9 bases aligning to TRBD1. Germline CDR1 SNHLY, CDR2 FYNNEI. The trim removed 8 bases at V and 1 base at J, leaving 3 bases unmatched. The CDR3 covers 13 residues. The entire variable domain, with the rest obtained from reference TRBV2 and TRBJ2-7, is as follows: EPEVTQTPSHQVTQMGQEVILRCVPISNHLYFYWYRQILGQKVEFLVSFYNNEISEKSEIFDDQFSVERPDGSNFTLKIRSTKLEDSAMYFCASGGQGSYEQYFGPGTRLTVT.

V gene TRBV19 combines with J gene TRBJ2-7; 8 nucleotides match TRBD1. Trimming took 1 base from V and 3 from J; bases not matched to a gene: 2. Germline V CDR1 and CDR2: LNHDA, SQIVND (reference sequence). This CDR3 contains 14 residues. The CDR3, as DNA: TGTGCCAGTAGTATAGCGGGACAGGTCTACGAGCAGTACTTC. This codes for CASSIAGQVYEQYF.

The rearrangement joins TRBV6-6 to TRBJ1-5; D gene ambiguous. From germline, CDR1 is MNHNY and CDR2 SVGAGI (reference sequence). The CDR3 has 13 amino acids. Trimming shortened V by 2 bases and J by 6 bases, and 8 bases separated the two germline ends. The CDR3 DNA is TGTGCCAGCAGTTACGCGGGCCGTCAGCCCCAGCATTTT. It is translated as CASSYAGRQPQHF.

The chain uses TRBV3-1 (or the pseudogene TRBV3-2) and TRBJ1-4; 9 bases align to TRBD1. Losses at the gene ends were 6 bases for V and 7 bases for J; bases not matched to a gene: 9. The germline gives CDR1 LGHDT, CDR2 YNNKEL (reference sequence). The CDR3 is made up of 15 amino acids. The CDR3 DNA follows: TGTGCCAGCAGACCTACAGGGGGCGCAAGTGAAAAACTGTTTTTT. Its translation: CASRPTGGASEKLFF.

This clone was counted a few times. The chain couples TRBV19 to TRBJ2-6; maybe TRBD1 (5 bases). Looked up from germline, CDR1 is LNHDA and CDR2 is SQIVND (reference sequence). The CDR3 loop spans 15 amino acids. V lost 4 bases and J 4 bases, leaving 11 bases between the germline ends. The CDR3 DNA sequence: TGTGCCAGTAGTAGCCAGGGCTCCGGGGCCAACGTCCTGACTTTC. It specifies CASSSQGSGANVLTF.

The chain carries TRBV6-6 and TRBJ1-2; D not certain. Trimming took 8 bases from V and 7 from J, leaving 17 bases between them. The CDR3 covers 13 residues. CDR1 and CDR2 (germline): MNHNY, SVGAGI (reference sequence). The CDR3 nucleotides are TGTGCCAGCGATGGGCTGGGTCGCGCTGGCTACACCTTC. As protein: CASDGLGRAGYTF.

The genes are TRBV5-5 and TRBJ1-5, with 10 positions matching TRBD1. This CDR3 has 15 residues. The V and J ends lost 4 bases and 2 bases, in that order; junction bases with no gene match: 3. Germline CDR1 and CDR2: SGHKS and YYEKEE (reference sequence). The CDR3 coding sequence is TGTGCCAGCAGCCCTGGGACAGGGGGCAATCAGCCCCAGCATTTT. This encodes CASSPGTGGNQPQHF. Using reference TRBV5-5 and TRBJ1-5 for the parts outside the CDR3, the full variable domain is DAGVTQSPTHLIKTRGQQVTLRCSPISGHKSVSWYQQVLGQGPQFIFQYYEKEERGRGNFPDRFSARQFPNYSSELNVNALLLGDSALYLCASSPGTGGNQPQHFGDGTRLSIL.

CDR3 nucleotide sequence: TGTGCCAGCACCAGGACACCCGGGGGAGAGCAGTACTTC. It encodes CASTRTPGGEQYF. V is TRBV2 and J is TRBJ2-7; D may be TRBD2 (6 bases). CDR1 SNHLY and CDR2 FYNNEI come from the germline V gene. V was pared by 7 bases and J by 7 bases, with 17 bases between. CDR3 length: 13 residues.